This T cell receptor (beta chain) came from a study of blood T cell repertoires in COVID-19. Study in general: T cells, B-cell-depleted T cells, or PBMCs supplied cDNA or gDNA.

Sequencing used immunoSEQ multiplex PCR; TCRdb keeps in-frame clones, though not all of them. Of hundreds of thousands of clones listed, 87% are singletons. Germline assignment: CDR1 MGHRA and CDR2 YSYEKL. The V end lost 1 base, the J end lost 1 base, and 10 bases lay between the germline ends. This CDR3 has 15 amino acids. This clone is a singleton in its sample. What was sequenced was peripheral blood. The clonotype originates from a man younger than 30 with active or convalescent COVID-19. The chain recombines TRBV4-1 with TRBJ1-2; D call uncertain. The CDR3 DNA is TGCGCCAGCAGCCAAGTATCCGGGGTTAACTATGGCTACACCTTC. It encodes CASSQVSGVNYGYTF.